This TCR beta chain was recovered during a study of shared clonotypes between healthy human individuals. The overall study: Every donor yielded three CD4 naive, three CD4 memory, two CD8 naive and one CD8 memory plate.

Method: immunoSEQ multiplex PCR; TCRdb's copy keeps in-frame clones and lacks some. The sample consists of 1.5 million to 2.5 million clones, roughly 94% of them appearing once. This clone was seen once. Antigen unknown. The germline V gene encodes CDR1 MNHNY and CDR2 SVGAGI (reference sequence). This CDR3 has 13 amino acids. V was shortened by 5 bases and J by 4 bases, with 11 bases between the two germline ends. CD45RO-negative, CCR7-selected cells formed the naive CD8 fraction, which excluded terminally differentiated effector memory CD45RA+ cells. General observations from the study: Naive subsets typically showed greater estimated richness than memory subsets. The study drew on few donors, limiting represented genetic and exposure-history diversity. The researchers took only blood, and tissue repertoires probably look different.

The V call is TRBV6-6, the J call TRBJ2-5; D tentatively reads TRBD1 or TRBD2 (7 bases each). The sequence derives from a man aged 18 to 29 in good health. Sample: naive CD8+ T cells sorted from blood. The CDR3: CASSQGGRETQYF. The CDR3 bases are TGTGCCAGCAGTCAGGGGGGGCGAGAGACCCAGTACTTC.